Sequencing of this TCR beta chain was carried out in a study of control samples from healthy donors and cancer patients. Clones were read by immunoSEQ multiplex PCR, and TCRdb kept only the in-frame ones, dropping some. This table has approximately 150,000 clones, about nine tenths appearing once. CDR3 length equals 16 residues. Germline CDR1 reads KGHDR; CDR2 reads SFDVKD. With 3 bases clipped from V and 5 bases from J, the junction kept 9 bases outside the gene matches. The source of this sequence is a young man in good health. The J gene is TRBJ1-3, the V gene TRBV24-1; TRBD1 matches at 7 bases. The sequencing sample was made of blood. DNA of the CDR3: TGTGCCACCAGTGATCCAAGGGACAGCACAAGAAACACCATATATTTT. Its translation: CATSDPRDSTRNTIYF.